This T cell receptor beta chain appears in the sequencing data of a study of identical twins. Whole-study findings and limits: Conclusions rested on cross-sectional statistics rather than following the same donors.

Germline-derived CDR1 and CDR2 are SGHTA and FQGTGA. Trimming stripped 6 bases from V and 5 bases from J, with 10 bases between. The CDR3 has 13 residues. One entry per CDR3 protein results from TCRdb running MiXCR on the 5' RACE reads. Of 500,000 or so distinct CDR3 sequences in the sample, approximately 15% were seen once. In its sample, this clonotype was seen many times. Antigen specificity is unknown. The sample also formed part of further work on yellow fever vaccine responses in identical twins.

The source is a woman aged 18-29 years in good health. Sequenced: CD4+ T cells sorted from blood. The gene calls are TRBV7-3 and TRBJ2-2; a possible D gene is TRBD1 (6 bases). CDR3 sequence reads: CASSLTGTGELFF. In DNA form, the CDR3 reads TGTGCCAGCAGTCTTACAGGGACCGGGGAGCTGTTTTTT.